Below are 31 T cell receptor beta chains sequenced from a single sample in a study of cytomegalovirus exposure and HLA in healthy donors. Primers: 60 Vbeta forward and 13 Jbeta reverse. Measured with immunoSEQ multiplex PCR; TCRdb has only the in-frame clones, and not every one. The sample has fewer than 110,000 clones, roughly three quarters seen once. Sequenced: PBMCs. Receptor source: a man aged 40-49 years in good health and CMV-seronegative.

The rearrangement uses TRBV27 and TRBJ1-6; 10 nucleotides align to TRBD1. The CDR3 has 15 residues. Trimming cost V 3 bases and J 10 bases; bases outside gene matches: 6. Germline CDR1 is MNHEY and CDR2 is SMNVEV (reference sequence). The CDR3, as DNA: TGTGCCAGCAGTTTGGACAGGGGGTTTTCCTCACCCCTCCACTTT. Its translation is CASSLDRGFSSPLHF.

The chain is built from TRBV7-9 and TRBJ2-2, with TRBD2 matching 10 bases. The CDR3 extends over 18 amino acids. Germline CDR1 reads SEHNR; CDR2 reads FQNEAQ (reference sequence). The J segment lost 3 bases and the V segment lost 3 bases, leaving 10 bases of the junction unmatched. The CDR3 sequence: CASSFSSSGGQHTGELFF. In DNA, the CDR3 is TGTGCCAGCAGCTTTAGCTCTAGCGGGGGCCAACACACCGGGGAGCTGTTTTTT.

This chain links TRBV5-5 with TRBJ1-2, with 9 nucleotides matching TRBD1. This CDR3 comprises 14 residues. Germline V gives CDR1 SGHKS, CDR2 YYEKEE (reference sequence). The ends lost 3 bases at V and 5 bases at J; junction bases unmatched: 5. The CDR3 bases are TGTGCCAGCAGCTCAACGACAGGGGGGTATGGCTACACCTTC. This sequence encodes CASSSTTGGYGYTF.

This clone was detected only once. The J gene is TRBJ2-1, the V gene TRBV4-2; tentative D call: TRBD2 (6 bases). Per the germline V gene, CDR1 is LGHNA and CDR2 is YNFKEQ. This CDR3 spans 14 amino acids. V was trimmed by 1 base and J by 7 bases, leaving 11 bases between them. Written as DNA, the CDR3 is TGTGCCAGCAGCCAAGTTGGAGGGGCGAATGAGCAGTTCTTC. It codes for CASSQVGGANEQFF.

The rearrangement joins TRBV7-2 to TRBJ1-2, with D possibly being TRBD1 (6 bases). V was shortened by 1 base and J by 7 bases, with 7 bases between the two germline ends. Germline V gives CDR1 SGHTA, CDR2 FQGNSA. There are 12 residues in the CDR3. CDR3 loop: CASSLEGGGYTF. CDR3 in DNA: TGTGCCAGCAGCTTAGAAGGGGGTGGCTACACCTTC.

The chain employs TRBV6-6 and TRBJ2-4, with 10 bases lining up with TRBD1. V dropped 0 bases and J dropped 4; count of bases not matched to a gene: 3. Germline V gives CDR1 MNHNY, CDR2 SVGAGI (reference sequence). CDR3 length: 16 residues. CDR3 nucleotide sequence: TGTGCCAGCAGTTACTCGATGGGACAGGGGAAAAACATTCAGTACTTC. Residues: CASSYSMGQGKNIQYF.

The DNA for the CDR3 is TGTGCCAGCAGCTTAATGTTGACTAGCGTTTTACCCTATGAGCAGTTCTTC. Its protein is CASSLMLTSVLPYEQFF. This chain joins TRBV7-2 and TRBJ2-1, with 8 bases lining up with TRBD2. Germline loops: CDR1 SGHTA, CDR2 FQGNSA. V was pared by 2 bases and J by 8 bases, with 14 bases of the junction left unmatched. The CDR3 covers 17 residues.

The chain uses TRBV11-2 and TRBJ2-5, with 9 nucleotides matching TRBD1. V shed 5 bases and J 2 bases; nucleotides not matched to a gene: 6. This CDR3 comprises 15 residues. Germline V CDR1 and CDR2: SGHAT, FQNNGV. CDR3 in DNA: TGTGCCAGCAGCCCCGGGACAGGGACGCAAGAGACCCAGTACTTC. This codes for CASSPGTGTQETQYF.

The chain couples TRBV4-1 to TRBJ2-1, with 12 bases matching TRBD2. The CDR3 contains 15 residues. The V segment lost 6 bases and the J segment 9 bases; nucleotides outside the gene matches: 9. CDR1 and CDR2 from the germline V gene are MGHRA and YSYEKL. The CDR3 region has the DNA TGCGCCAGCAGACACTCTAGCGGGGGGGCCTTTGAGCAGTTCTTC. It encodes CASRHSSGGAFEQFF.

The chain uses TRBV5-1 and TRBJ2-2, with 7 bases matching TRBD1. V gave up 3 bases and J gave up 5 bases; unmatched junction bases: 10. The CDR3 is 16 residues long. Germline V CDR1 and CDR2: SGHRS, YFSETQ. The CDR3 is CASSSHGTVNTGELFF. CDR3 bases: TGCGCCAGCAGCTCCCACGGGACAGTGAATACCGGGGAGCTGTTTTTT.

V is TRBV6-5 and J is TRBJ1-1; D gene uncertain. The V end was cut by 8 bases, the J end by 4 bases, with 14 bases between. Germline lookup yields CDR1 MNHEY and CDR2 SVGAGI. The CDR3 has 13 amino acids. The CDR3 DNA sequence: TGTGCCAGCGGTAGAGGGAGTACCACTGAAGCTTTCTTT. Translating gives CASGRGSTTEAFF.

The genes are TRBV7-8 and TRBJ2-5, with a tentative D call TRBD1 (6 bases). The length of the CDR3 is 13 residues. The germline V gene encodes CDR1 SGHVS and CDR2 FQNEAQ. V dropped 5 bases and J dropped 5 bases, with 12 bases sitting between them. The CDR3 sequence is CASSPTGLETQYF. The CDR3 coding sequence is TGTGCCAGCAGCCCTACAGGGCTGGAGACCCAGTACTTC.

V is TRBV6-1 and J is TRBJ2-3; TRBD2 is a possible D gene (5 bases). The V gene lost 6 bases and the J gene lost 2 bases, with 12 bases spanning the gap. In germline, CDR1 is MNHNS, CDR2 SASEGT. The CDR3 consists of 14 residues. CDR3 loop: CASRVTRATDTQYF. The CDR3 nucleotides are TGTGCCAGCAGGGTAACTAGAGCCACAGATACGCAGTATTTT.

The chain's CDR3 is CASGPRGGSPYEQYF. The CDR3 DNA sequence: TGTGCCAGCGGCCCCCGCGGGGGGAGCCCTTACGAGCAGTACTTC. The chain uses TRBV7-6 and TRBJ2-7; 8 bases map to TRBD2. V shed 8 bases and J 4 bases; nucleotides not matched to a gene: 13. From germline, CDR1 is SGHVS and CDR2 FNYEAQ. The CDR3 runs to 15 residues. Filled out from reference TRBV7-6 and TRBJ2-7, the complete variable domain reads GAGVSQSPRYKVTKRGQDVALRCDPISGHVSLYWYRQALGQGPEFLTYFNYEAQQDKSGLPNDRFSAERPEGSISTLTIQRTEQRDSAMYRCASGPRGGSPYEQYFGPGTRLTVT.

This clone was seen a single time. The chain employs TRBV6-1 and TRBJ1-2; tentatively, D is TRBD1 (6 bases). The CDR3 spans 15 residues. CDR1 is MNHNS, CDR2 SASEGT, per germline. V was cut by 8 bases and J by 8 bases, with 24 bases left in between. The CDR3 coding sequence is TGTGCCAGCGGGGGACGGACAGTCCCTACAGGGGGCTACACCTTC. Translation: CASGGRTVPTGGYTF.

This clone has just one count. The V and J genes are TRBV28 and TRBJ2-5; D is perhaps TRBD2 (7 bases). CDR1 and CDR2 (germline): MDHEN, SYDVKM. Trimming removed 2 bases at V and 4 bases at J, with 14 bases between. This CDR3 is 15 amino acids long. The CDR3 sequence is CASSLPTGGAETQYF. The CDR3 coding sequence is TGTGCCAGCAGTTTACCAACGGGGGGCGCAGAGACCCAGTACTTC. Combining the CDR3 with reference TRBV28 and TRBJ2-5 gives the whole variable domain DVKVTQSSRYLVKRTGEKVFLECVQDMDHENMFWYRQDPGLGLRLIYFSYDVKMKEKGDIPEGYSVSREKKERFSLILESASTNQTSMYLCASSLPTGGAETQYFGPGTRLLVL.

This clone came up a few times. The junction departs from germline at one end; a sequencing error may be responsible. The chain links TRBV7-2 to TRBJ2-3, with D possibly being TRBD1 (6 bases). Germline V gene sequence: CDR1 SGHTA, CDR2 FQGNSA. The CDR3 loop spans 19 amino acids. DNA for the CDR3: TGTGCCAGCATCTTAGCTTTCAGGGCAGGGGCAGTTAGCACAGATACGCAGTATTTT. Amino acids: CASILAFRAGAVSTDTQYF.

The rearrangement uses TRBV6-1 and TRBJ2-1, with TRBD2 matching 7 bases. CDR3 size: 15 residues. V was pared by 6 bases and J by 2 bases, with 7 bases of the junction left unmatched. Germline lookup yields CDR1 MNHNS and CDR2 SASEGT. The CDR3 bases are TGTGCCAGCAGCAGAAGCGGGGACCCCTACAATGAGCAGTTCTTC. It specifies CASSRSGDPYNEQFF.

This clone was detected a few times. V is TRBV28 and J is TRBJ1-1, with unresolved D. Trimming left V 5 bases short and J 6 bases short, with 7 bases between. Germline V gene data show CDR1 as MDHEN and CDR2 as SYDVKM. The CDR3 is made up of 11 amino acids. The CDR3 sequence is CASSLYAEAFF. CDR3 DNA sequence: TGTGCCAGCAGTCTGTATGCTGAAGCTTTCTTT.

This chain joins TRBV2 and TRBJ1-2, with D perhaps matching TRBD1 (5 bases). V gave up 3 bases and J gave up 8 bases, with 13 bases separating them. Germline V gene sequence: CDR1 SNHLY, CDR2 FYNNEI. This CDR3 contains 13 residues. The chain's CDR3 is CASSEAGRGGYTF. As DNA, the CDR3 is TGTGCCAGCAGTGAGGCAGGGAGGGGCGGCTACACCTTC.

Points on this clone: This sample includes further DNA sequences coding for the same CDR3. This chain uses TRBV19 with TRBJ2-1, with a possible D match to TRBD1 (7 bases). There are 15 residues in the CDR3. CDR1 and CDR2 from the germline V gene are LNHDA and SQIVND (reference sequence). Trimming took off 7 bases at V and 7 bases at J, with 20 bases between the two ends. In nucleotides, the CDR3 is TGTGCCAGTAACAGACGGAGGGACAGTTCGAATGAGCAGTTCTTC. This codes for CASNRRRDSSNEQFF.

The chain couples TRBV6-1 to TRBJ2-2; no firm D call. This CDR3 contains 13 residues. V lost 6 bases and J lost 6, with 11 bases in between. In germline, CDR1 is MNHNS, CDR2 SASEGT. The DNA for the CDR3 is TGTGCCAGCAGGGAAATCTTCGCCGGGGAGCTGTTTTTT. Translated, it gives CASREIFAGELFF.

The rearrangement joins TRBV7-2 to TRBJ1-1; 8 bases align to TRBD1. There are 13 residues in the CDR3. Trimming cost V 8 bases and J 0 bases; bases outside gene matches: 2. Germline-derived CDR1 and CDR2 are SGHTA and FQGNSA. CDR3 coding DNA: TGTGCCAGCCGACAGGGGCTGAACACTGAAGCTTTCTTT. This gives the protein CASRQGLNTEAFF.

This clone has just a few counts. This rearrangement joins TRBV18 to TRBJ2-7; D possibly corresponds to TRBD2 (6 bases). The germline CDR1 and CDR2 sequences are KGHSH and LQKENI. The CDR3 loop spans 13 amino acids. Trimming stripped 5 bases from V and 1 base from J, with 9 bases between. The CDR3 loop is CASSTGTSYEQYF. The CDR3 DNA reads TGTGCCAGCTCAACCGGGACTTCCTACGAGCAGTACTTC.

This chain links TRBV6-1 with TRBJ2-7; the D gene is possibly TRBD2 (6 bases). CDR3 length: 15 residues. Germline CDR1 is MNHNS and CDR2 is SASEGT. V shed 5 bases and J shed 4 bases, with 18 bases lying between them. The DNA for the CDR3 is TGTGCCAGCAGTCGGGACTCACCGATTCTTTACGAGCAGTACGTC. It specifies CASSRDSPILYEQYV.

The rearrangement joins TRBV18 to TRBJ1-6, with a tentative D call TRBD1 (6 bases). Germline assignment: CDR1 KGHSH and CDR2 LQKENI. The CDR3 length is 15 residues. The ends were cut back, 3 bases at V and 8 bases at J, with 14 bases in the middle. The CDR3 DNA follows: TGTGCCAGCTCACCGCTACAGGGATCCGATTCACCCCTCCACTTT. It codes for CASSPLQGSDSPLHF.

This clone was detected only once. The chain uses TRBV28 and TRBJ1-2; no definite D call. There are 13 residues in the CDR3. V was clipped by 7 bases and J by 8 bases, with 17 bases between them. CDR1 is MDHEN, CDR2 SYDVKM, per germline. CDR3: CASIQRGWWGYTF. The CDR3 DNA sequence: TGTGCCAGCATCCAACGGGGATGGTGGGGCTACACCTTC.

The CDR3 DNA reads TGTGCCAGCAGCGTTCGGCGGGGGGGCCTAGAGACCCAGTACTTC. It yields the protein CASSVRRGGLETQYF. The chain uses TRBV11-2 and TRBJ2-5; 9 bases are shared with TRBD2. Germline V CDR1 and CDR2: SGHAT, FQNNGV. With 5 bases clipped from V and 4 bases from J, the junction kept 8 bases outside the gene matches. The CDR3 is 15 amino acids.

This clone was recorded once. CDR3 bases: TGTGCCAGCAGCCCCAGGCGGGGGGCGTCCTACAATGAGCAGTTCTTC. Translated: CASSPRRGASYNEQFF. The V and J genes are TRBV7-2 and TRBJ2-1, with 8 bases identical to TRBD2. This CDR3 region has 16 residues. J was trimmed by 1 base and V by 5 bases; bases with no gene match: 7. Germline lookup yields CDR1 SGHTA and CDR2 FQGNSA.

This rearrangement joins TRBV11-2 to TRBJ2-1; TRBD2 might be the D (6 bases). The V end was cut by 5 bases, the J end by 7 bases, with 12 bases between. Germline CDR1 is SGHAT and CDR2 is FQNNGV. The CDR3 spans 13 residues. CDR3 protein: CASSLLGGNEQFF. CDR3 DNA sequence: TGTGCCAGCAGCCTCCTTGGGGGGAATGAGCAGTTCTTC.

The genes are TRBV6-5 and TRBJ2-1, with TRBD1 matching over 8 bases. The length of the CDR3 is 15 residues. Germline V gene lookup returns CDR1 MNHEY and CDR2 SVGAGI. V shed 2 bases and J 4 bases; nucleotides not matched to a gene: 4. CDR3 loop: CASSYRDRGYNEQFF. The CDR3 DNA sequence: TGTGCCAGCAGTTACCGAGACAGGGGTTACAATGAGCAGTTCTTC.